A selection of T cell receptor beta chains follows, all from one sample in a study of blood T cell repertoires in COVID-19. Sequenced by immunoSEQ multiplex PCR; TCRdb stores in-frame clones only, minus some. The table shows about 97,000 clones, with more than 70% occurring only once. Sample: peripheral blood. The source of these receptors is a human donor in a cohort sampled during active COVID-19. Each CDR3 is given without its conserved first and last residue.

v_gene	len	j_gene	CDR3aa
TRBV7-3	14	TRBJ2-1	ASSSRDPGTVVEQF
TRBV3-1/TRBV3-2	11	TRBJ1-3	ASSQWQGNTIY
TRBV9	14	TRBJ1-2	ASSFFGQGPNYGYT
TRBV28	12	TRBJ2-7	ASSFSYYSYEQY
TRBV2	16	TRBJ2-4	ASRAWGTSRATKNIQY
TRBV6-6	14	TRBJ1-2	ASSYSLNDGAYGYT
TRBV28	13	TRBJ1-2	ASLIDRTWVYGYT
TRBV5-1	14	TRBJ2-3	ASSLDAGGGADTQY
TRBV4-3	15	TRBJ2-2	ASSQDPPGGTSGELF
TRBV7-2	16	TRBJ2-2	ASSLEVGGPANTGELF
TRBV4-3	13	TRBJ2-7	ASSRAGGPNWEQY
TRBV7-9	11	TRBJ2-7	ASSLVQGVLPY
TRBV19	14	TRBJ1-2	ASSMDAGWVAYGYT
TRBV25-1	14	TRBJ2-7	ASSESAAATRKEQY
TRBV25-1	9	TRBJ1-1	ASRVGPEAF
TRBV7-2	13	TRBJ1-5	ASSAGGQGRQPQH
TRBV5-4	13	TRBJ1-4	ASSLGNRDNEKLF
TRBV19	15	TRBJ1-5	ASSTIPGQGVWQPQH
TRBV7-6	13	TRBJ2-6	ASSLTGSGANVLT
TRBV19	14	TRBJ2-1	ASSPTTSGITYEQF
TRBV28	11	TRBJ1-1	ASSLSGGTEAF
TRBV19	12	TRBJ2-7	ASTRTGGIYEQY
TRBV9	15	TRBJ2-5	ASSVGGGAGAGETQY
TRBV4-1	15	TRBJ2-7	ASSQDTFGLAISKQY
TRBV19	11	TRBJ1-2	ASVSREDYGYT
TRBV25-1	15	TRBJ2-7	ASRGLAGDYCSYEQY
TRBV19	10	TRBJ1-2	ASRSTGNGYT
TRBV7-2	15	TRBJ2-5	ASSPRRRGNLLETQY
TRBV5-6	10	TRBJ2-7	ASSRQSYEQY
TRBV9	13	TRBJ2-3	ASSSGLGITDTQY
TRBV18	11	TRBJ2-7	ASSGTGTYEQY
TRBV9	12	TRBJ2-7	ASSASGGSYEQY
TRBV18	13	TRBJ2-7	ASSPGLAGLYEQY
TRBV28	12	TRBJ1-5	ASRSLVADQPQH
TRBV7-3	13	TRBJ2-1	ASSLMGVSSDEQF
TRBV29-1	11	TRBJ1-2	SVAKTGGIGYT
TRBV11-2	13	TRBJ2-7	ASSLERRSSYEQY
TRBV10-3	14	TRBJ1-6	AISESRTGTDSPLH
TRBV18	16	TRBJ1-3	ASSPPNTGGLSGNTIY
TRBV5-4	15	TRBJ2-2	ASSLAEVRTITGELF
TRBV7-9	17	TRBJ1-5	ASSLSFGDDRGSNQPQH
TRBV5-4	9	TRBJ2-1	ASSGRVEQF
TRBV10-2	15	TRBJ1-4	ASSEPVRYATNEKLF
TRBV6-1	12	TRBJ2-7	ASSERDRVYEQY
TRBV11-3	11	TRBJ2-2	ASREQGPGELF
TRBV19	16	TRBJ1-3	ASSILPSDTRSGNTIY
TRBV10-3	13	TRBJ2-2	AIHSGSQSTGELF
TRBV7-3	10	TRBJ2-7	ASSSTGHEQY
TRBV10-2	11	TRBJ1-4	ASSTEPLTFPR